Here is one T cell receptor (beta chain) with its context. This receptor's antigen is unknown. No base quality information exists; no much larger clone differs at one position. The cohort consisted of approximately 670 healthy bone marrow donors. At the time of sampling, all cohort members were nominally healthy, though unrecorded immune exposures were likely present. The donor was CMV seropositive and was included in the group of 250 to 350 seropositive cohort members. Each donor provided a peripheral blood sample, and peripheral blood mononuclear cells were used for TCR beta sequencing. Genomic DNA was extracted from the blood cell samples with the Qiagen DNeasy Blood Extraction Kit. Receptor libraries were prepared by the immunoSEQ multiplex PCR assay. The multiplex PCR relied on a mix of 60 forward primers for TCR Vbeta segments and 13 reverse primers for TCR Jbeta segments. A multiplex PCR assay on genomic DNA amplified the CDR3 region of rearranged TCR beta genes. The Illumina HiSeq System was used to sequence the amplified TCR beta libraries as 87-base-pair reads. The authors' pipeline ran thus. In a later analysis, tens of millions of unique TCR beta chains were counted across the roughly 610 repertoires, and some 10 million of these chains were shared by at least two donors. A nearest-neighbor algorithm error-corrected the raw reads and collapsed the reads into unique sequences, merging closely related sequences to remove PCR and sequencing errors. Alignment of CDR3 sequences to IMGT reference sequences was used to assign V, D and J gene segments. For a sequence to be retained, a match of at least six nucleotides was required to both a V gene segment and a J gene segment. Rearrangements were classified as productive when the CDR3 lacked stop codons and remained in frame with V and J, and all other rearrangements were classified as non-productive. CDR3 was defined by IMGT convention, running from the second conserved V-encoded cysteine to the conserved J-encoded phenylalanine. The earlier analysis of 587 of the donors excluded sequences that lacked an unambiguous match to a single V gene segment. An earlier analysis of several hundred of the donors called V segments functional above 56.7% productive rearrangements and segregating when the between-donor standard deviation exceeded 5%. A statistical classification framework was built to diagnose cytomegalovirus status from the catalog of TCR beta chain sequences. In a later analysis, V and J genes were assigned by comparing TCR nucleotide sequences against IMGT/GENE-DB human TR gene sequences. The TCRdist pipeline was used in a later analysis to assign CDR3 sequences and most-parsimonious VDJ recombination scenarios. In a later analysis, every TCR beta chain was defined by the combination of its CDR3 amino acid sequence and its V-gene family, and reads without a unique V-gene family were dropped. To address suspected cross-contamination and a sequencing artifact, a later analysis removed roughly 640 highly shared, low-generation-probability nucleotide sequences. A later analysis calculated a clonal expansion index for each public chain from normalized within-repertoire ranks of inferred template counts. In a later analysis, generation probabilities were computed using a VDJ recombination model fitted to out-of-frame rearrangements, and the results were checked against IGoR. In a later analysis, TCR-TCR, TCR-HLA and TCR-CMV co-occurrence was scored with hypergeometric tests, and a repertoire-size bias correction was applied to TCR pairs. False discovery rates were estimated in a later analysis by permuting HLA or CMV assignments 20 times. In a later analysis, co-occurring TCRs were grouped using DBSCAN, with TCRdist sequence similarity added in when clustering inside HLA-allele-positive subsets. For co-occurrence clustering, repertoires with fewer than 30,000 or more than 120,000 public chains were excluded, along with about five repertoires with anomalous nucleotide sharing. This is the immuneACCESS table as TCRdb keeps it, with only in-frame sequences that have V and J called. A part of the clones is gone; compared with another copy, unresolved V genes explain less than half, and the rest is unexplained. That table is the source of V, J and clone size, and D and trimming were worked out from the DNA. A total of 95,000 to 150,000 clones appear in this sample, 60% to 85% of them only once. Less than 3% of the sample belongs to the ten largest clones.

This specimen belongs to a study of cytomegalovirus exposure and HLA in healthy donors (dated by TCRdb to the late 2010s). For the study in its entirety: According to an earlier analysis of 450 to 650 of the donors, roughly 180 million T cells yielded 117 million unique TCR beta sequences and less than 300 Gb of sequence data. Approximately 300 gigabases of sequencing data and around 85 million unique TCR sequences made up an early release that covered approximately 700 HLA-typed donors. The genetic ancestry cluster associated with self-reported Caucasian donors included over 65% of the approximately 410 genotyped donors. The aim of the study was to test whether cataloging public T cell receptors could identify signatures of past pathogen exposure. The study profiled the T cell repertoires of hundreds of subjects by immunosequencing and related them to cytomegalovirus serostatus. Along with the 666-subject first cohort, a separate validation cohort of around 120 different subjects was used. To predict cytomegalovirus infection status, the study brought together high-throughput TCR immunosequencing, statistical association of individual TCRs with disease status, and machine learning. A later analysis re-examined previously published TCR beta repertoires from just over 650 donors and added high-resolution HLA genotyping to investigate patterns of TCR occurrence. In the later analysis, no new phenotypic data were used to find candidate immune exposures; instead, reliance was placed on TCR beta sequences and their occurrence across donors. An earlier analysis of about 620 of the donors applied high-throughput TCR beta sequencing to assess whether each TCR beta V gene segment acted as functional or pseudogenic. Alongside the repertoire data, information on donor age, sex, ethnicity and CMV serostatus was compiled. A later genetic analysis took genome-wide SNP genotypes for about three fifths of the roughly 670 donors and used that subset as a discovery cohort. Every repertoire in the discovery cohort had been generated on one and the same sequencing platform. HLA typing covered class I and class II loci at four-digit resolution. Typing coverage varied by locus: roughly 629-640 donors for A, B, C, DRB1 and DQB1; roughly 520 for DQA1; more than 600 for DPA1; approximately 470 for DPB1. Roughly five DR-DQ haplotypes were handled as single units for association and clustering, since linkage in the cohort was strong. On average, around 200,000 unique TCR beta nucleotide sequences were sequenced per donor among some 420 genotyped donors of the cohort, with roughly 18% of those sequences being non-productive.

Summary of the overall study and its limitations: A later analysis found that most CMV-associated TCR beta chains appeared HLA-restricted, with HLA associations seemingly driven largely by CMV exposure. In a later genetic analysis, fewer N-insertions in productive TCRs were reported among donors in an Asian-associated ancestry cluster than the approximately 710-donor mean. In a later analysis, HLA-associated TCR beta chains showed more clonal expansion and lower generation probabilities than non-associated chains that were equally common. A further reported finding was that TCR beta sequences accurately predicted the HLA-A and HLA-B alleles for most subjects in the first cohort. In a later analysis, TCR association rates were found to vary across HLA loci, with the most associated TCRs seen for DRB1 alleles and the fewest for HLA-C alleles. Because HLA typing was missing for some donors at each locus, association tests included only the typed subset. In vitro tests confirmed that three of the cytomegalovirus-associated TCR beta chains recognize cytomegalovirus antigens. A later analysis reported that several top co-occurrence clusters appeared linked to parvovirus B19, influenza, CMV and Epstein-Barr virus. Linkage disequilibrium might explain the correlated functional status among segregating V segments, but an unknown experimental factor could not be excluded. Across donors, most TCR sequences were observed very rarely, whereas some public TCRs were present in many individuals. A cluster of highly shared sequence variants was judged likely to represent a technical artifact of the sequencing pipeline. The study gave a list of under 200 TCR beta chains associated with cytomegalovirus. The only immune exposure information available for the cohort was CMV serostatus. An earlier analysis of approximately 590 of the donors showed that most TCR beta V segments appeared in productive rearrangements either about 87% or about 30% of the time, which broadly matched IMGT annotations. At a false discovery rate of 0.05, a later analysis linked some 17,000 TCR beta sequences to specific HLA alleles. The authors suggested that the approach could potentially be generalized to other disease states and immunological phenotypes. Sequencing depth was assumed to be roughly uniform across donors in the presence/absence analyses, though that assumption may not hold. Assigning TCR associations to individual alleles was difficult when HLA alleles, especially DR and DQ, strongly co-occurred. The cohort was sequenced for TCR beta chains only, and without alpha or paired-chain data the features that could be detected were limited. The classifier was reported to diagnose cytomegalovirus status with high specificity and sensitivity in both the original cohort and the validation cohort. An association between a missense DCLRE1C variant and V-gene and J-gene trimming of TCR beta chains was found in a later genetic analysis and replicated in an independent cohort. Because counts were too low, fewer than 20 rarely observed V segments, including chromosome 9 orphons, were excluded from the earlier analysis of some 590 of the donors.

This receptor was obtained from a woman between 35 and 50 years old in good health and CMV-seropositive. The sample taken for sequencing was PBMCs.

DNA sequence: TGTGCCAGCAGTCAACAGGGGCATAGCAATCAGCCCCAGCATTTT. It specifies CASSQQGHSNQPQHF. The chain couples TRBV27 to TRBJ1-5; 7 central nucleotides agree with TRBD1. For CDR1 and CDR2, the germline V gene (reference sequence) lists MNHEY and SMNVEV. The CDR3 runs 15 residues from the cysteine to the phenylalanine. The CDR3 DNA has 45 bases and is translated from base 1. Germline trimming: 5 bases from V, 0 bases from J; junction bases outside gene matches: 4.